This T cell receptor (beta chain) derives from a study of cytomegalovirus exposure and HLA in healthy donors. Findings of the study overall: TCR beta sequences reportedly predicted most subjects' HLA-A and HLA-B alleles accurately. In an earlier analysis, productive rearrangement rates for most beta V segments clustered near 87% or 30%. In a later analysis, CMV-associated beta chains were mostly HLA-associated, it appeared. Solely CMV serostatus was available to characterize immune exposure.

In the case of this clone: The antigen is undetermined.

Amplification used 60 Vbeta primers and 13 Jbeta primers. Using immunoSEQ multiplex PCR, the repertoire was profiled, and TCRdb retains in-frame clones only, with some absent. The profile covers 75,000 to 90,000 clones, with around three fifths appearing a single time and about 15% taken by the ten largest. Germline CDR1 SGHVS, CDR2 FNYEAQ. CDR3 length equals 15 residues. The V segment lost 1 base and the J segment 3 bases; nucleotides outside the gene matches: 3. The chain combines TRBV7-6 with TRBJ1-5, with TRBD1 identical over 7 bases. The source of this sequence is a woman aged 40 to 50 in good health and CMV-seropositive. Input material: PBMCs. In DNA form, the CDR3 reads TGTGCCAGCAGCTTAGGGGACAGTTACAATCAGCCCCAGCATTTT. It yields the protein CASSLGDSYNQPQHF.